What follows describes a single T cell receptor (beta chain). The data are from a study of blood T cells in healthy people across ages. Primers used in a second PCR of about 6 to 11 cycles were a sample-barcoded 5' primer and a J-beta primer mix. TCRdb independently ran MiXCR on the 5' RACE reads; one entry per CDR3 protein. The data hold fewer than 1,000,000 distinct CDR3 sequences, with 40% to 50% observed a single time. CDR3 size: 18 residues. V lost 2 bases and J lost 4; bases outside the gene matches: 11. The V gene's germline CDR1 is MNHEY and CDR2 SVGEGT. Input material: blood. The sequence derives from a man in his 60s in good health. The rearrangement joins TRBV6-2 or TRBV6-3 to TRBJ2-7; 13 bases line up with TRBD2. CDR3 nucleotide sequence: TGTGCCAGCAGTTACGCCACAATCCGGACTAGCGGGGGTTACGAGCAGTACTTC. Amino acid sequence: CASSYATIRTSGGYEQYF.